This T cell receptor (beta chain) came from a study of cytomegalovirus exposure and HLA in healthy donors. Study summary: The same platform was used for the 100 to 150 validation repertoires and the approximately 670 first-cohort repertoires, a later analysis reported.

Whole-study findings and limits: Researchers counted around 170 TCR beta chains as cytomegalovirus-associated. The dataset shows that most TCR sequences were rare, while some public TCRs occurred in many donors. Subsequent analysis showed first-cohort TCR clusters tending to co-occur in some 110 validation repertoires.

In the case of this clone: Its specificity is not known.

Method: immunoSEQ multiplex PCR; TCRdb's copy keeps in-frame clones and lacks some. Here the sample spans a few hundred thousand clones, 90% to 95% being singletons. The V end was cut by 4 bases, the J end by 7 bases, with 14 bases between. This CDR3 has 12 residues. The germline V gene has CDR1 GTSNPN and CDR2 SVGIG (reference sequence). Sequenced: PBMCs. This sequence joins TRBV30 and TRBJ2-7, with D hard to call. The sequence was obtained from a woman between 18 and 30 years old in good health and CMV-seronegative. The CDR3 coding sequence is TGTGCCTGGACCAACCCCGGTTTTGAGCAGTACTTC. Its protein product is CAWTNPGFEQYF.